Listed below are T cell receptor beta chains from one sample, sequenced in a study of Graves' ophthalmopathy and Graves' hyperthyroidism. MiXCR, applied by TCRdb to the multiplex PCR reads, yields one record per CDR3 protein. The top ten hold 2.5% to 3.5% of the sample, which has hundreds of thousands of distinct CDR3 sequences, 21% seen once. Sequences were obtained from peripheral blood. The receptors derive from a young woman with stable Graves' hyperthyroidism. The CDR3 runs from the conserved cysteine through the conserved F or W. The D gene is left open where the match is weak. Clone size is stated in some rows and not others, as once, few, many or a class when expanded.

clone_size	d_call	j_call	v_call	cdr3_nt	cdr3_aa
many	.	TRBJ2-5	TRBV4-3	TGCGCCAGCAGCCGGGACGGAACCCTTCCCGAGACCCAGTACTTC	CASSRDGTLPETQYF
.	.	TRBJ1-1	TRBV5-1	TGCGCCAGCAGAGTTTCTCCTCCCGGGAGTGAAGCTTTCTTT	CASRVSPPGSEAFF
many	.	TRBJ1-3	TRBV20-1	TGCAGTGCTCTCCGGACGGATGGAAACACCATATATTTT	CSALRTDGNTIYF
.	.	TRBJ1-1	TRBV20-1	TGCAGTGCGCCGCAGGGGACTACTGAAGCTTTCTTC	CSAPQGTTEAFF
many	.	TRBJ1-2	TRBV6-2/TRBV6-3	TGTGCCAGCAGTTATCTTGGGGGGCGCAATGGCTACACCTTC	CASSYLGGRNGYTF
many	TRBD1	TRBJ1-1	TRBV12-3/TRBV12-4	TGTGCCAGCAGCAATACAGGGGCGGACACTGAAGCTTTCTTT	CASSNTGADTEAFF
many	.	TRBJ1-1	TRBV28	TGTGCCAGCAGTTTCAGCGGGAGGACTGAAGCTTTCTTT	CASSFSGRTEAFF
many	TRBD2	TRBJ2-5	TRBV10-3	TGTGCCACTCCTCAAGCGGGAGCTGGAGAGACCCAGTACTTC	CATPQAGAGETQYF
few	.	TRBJ1-6	TRBV6-2/TRBV6-3	TGTGCCAGCAGTTACTATGGGGATTCACCCCTCCACTTT	CASSYYGDSPLHF
few	.	TRBJ2-4	TRBV19	TGTGCCAGTAGTGGCAGGGACAAAAACATTCAGTACTTC	CASSGRDKNIQYF
many	TRBD1	TRBJ1-2	TRBV11-2	TGTGCCAGCAGCCGGACAGGGGTGGACTATGGCTACACCTTC	CASSRTGVDYGYTF
many	TRBD1	TRBJ1-2	TRBV28	TGTGCCAGCAGTTTAATTGGGACAGGGGGAGCCAACGGCTACACCTTC	CASSLIGTGGANGYTF
many	.	TRBJ2-7	TRBV20-1	TGCAGTGCTAGTTCAGGGGCCTCCTACGAGCAGTACTTC	CSASSGASYEQYF
.	.	TRBJ1-1	TRBV10-2	TGCGCCAGCAGTGATATACTTCCAGGCGGCACTGAAGCTTTCTTT	CASSDILPGGTEAFF
once	.	TRBJ2-5	TRBV2	TGTGCCAGCAGTGATTATGTTTACGTGGATAAGACCCAGTACTTC	CASSDYVYVDKTQYF
many	.	TRBJ1-2	TRBV4-1	TGCGCCAGCAGCCAAGGAAGGGGGTCTTGGTATGGCTACACCTTC	CASSQGRGSWYGYTF
many	.	TRBJ2-5	TRBV6-5	TGTGCCAGCAGTCGCTTGCGTAGAGACCAAGAGACCCAGTACTTC	CASSRLRRDQETQYF
many	TRBD1	TRBJ2-7	TRBV25-1	TGTGCCAGCAGTGAAGAGGGACAGGGATCTTACGAGCAGTACTTC	CASSEEGQGSYEQYF
.	TRBD1	TRBJ2-4	TRBV12-3/TRBV12-4	TGTGCCAGCAGTGGGGACAGAGCCAAAAACATTCAGTACTTC	CASSGDRAKNIQYF
many	.	TRBJ1-5	TRBV6-1	TGTGCCAGCAGTGAAGAGACATATAGCAATCAGCCCCAGCATTTT	CASSEETYSNQPQHF
many	TRBD1	TRBJ2-7	TRBV2	TGTGCCAGCCGACAGGGAATTTACTACGAGCAGTACTTC	CASRQGIYYEQYF
.	TRBD2	TRBJ2-7	TRBV7-8	TGTGCCAGCAAAGGGACTAGCGGGAGCCCTTGGGGCGAGCAGTACTTC	CASKGTSGSPWGEQYF
many	TRBD1	TRBJ2-7	TRBV2	TGTGCCAGTGGGACAGGGGTTGGTTACGAGCAGTACTTC	CASGTGVGYEQYF
.	TRBD2	TRBJ2-2	TRBV12-3/TRBV12-4	TGTGCCAGCAGGGGAGCTAGCGGATCCAACACCGGGGAGCTGTTTTTT	CASRGASGSNTGELFF
many	TRBD1	TRBJ1-5	TRBV29-1	TGCAGCGTCGCGACAGGGAACAATCAGCCCCAGCATTTT	CSVATGNNQPQHF
many	.	TRBJ1-5	TRBV9	TGTGCCAGCACCCTCACAGGTGACGATCAGCCCCAGCATTTT	CASTLTGDDQPQHF
many	.	TRBJ1-6	TRBV12-3/TRBV12-4	TGTGCCAGCAGTTTAAACGGGGCCACACCCCTCCACTTT	CASSLNGATPLHF
many	.	TRBJ2-7	TRBV27	TGTGCCAGCAGTCCCCCCCCGTGGGACGGGAGCTCCTACGAGCAGTACTTC	CASSPPPWDGSSYEQYF
many	.	TRBJ1-1	TRBV28	TGTGCCAGCAGTCTCGACACTGAAGCTTTCTTT	CASSLDTEAFF
many	.	TRBJ2-5	TRBV15	TGTGCCACCAGCAGAGTCGACGGGTCAACCGAGACCCAGTACTTC	CATSRVDGSTETQYF
.	.	TRBJ1-2	TRBV6-5	TGTGCCAGCAGCTACAGACTCGCGGAGGGCTACACCTTC	CASSYRLAEGYTF
.	TRBD1	TRBJ2-4	TRBV28	TGTGCCAGCAGTCGACAGGGAATCGGGATCGCCAAAAACATTCAGTACTTC	CASSRQGIGIAKNIQYF
once	.	TRBJ2-7	TRBV11-2	TGTGCCAGCAGTTTTGTAGTCCACGAGCAGTACTTC	CASSFVVHEQYF
many	.	TRBJ1-1	TRBV19	TGTGCCGCAAGCGCGGGGGCGCGAAAGGGGGACACTGAAGCTTTCTTT	CAASAGARKGDTEAFF
.	.	TRBJ1-1	TRBV27	TGTGCCAGCAGTCCGGGACGGTTTATGAACACTGAAGCTTTCTTT	CASSPGRFMNTEAFF
.	TRBD2	TRBJ2-2	TRBV12-3/TRBV12-4	TGTGCCAGCAGTTTCACAGCGGGGAGGCGGACCGGGGAGCTGTTTTTT	CASSFTAGRRTGELFF
.	TRBD1	TRBJ1-6	TRBV6-1	TGTGCCAGCAGCTCTGACAGGGACCCATCACCCCTCCACTTT	CASSSDRDPSPLHF
.	.	TRBJ2-2	TRBV7-2	TGTGCCATCCTGGGATCCGGGGAGCTGTTTTTT	CAILGSGELFF
once	.	TRBJ1-2	TRBV28	TGTGCCAGCAGCCCGAGGGGGATGGGGATCTATGGCTACACCTTC	CASSPRGMGIYGYTF
few	TRBD1	TRBJ1-2	TRBV19	TGTGCCAGTAGTCGGACAGGGGATTCCTATGGCTACACCTTC	CASSRTGDSYGYTF
.	TRBD1	TRBJ1-1	TRBV18	TGTGCCAGCTCGGGAAGACAGGGAAGCACTGAAGCTTTCTTT	CASSGRQGSTEAFF
.	.	TRBJ1-1	TRBV28	TGTGCCAGCAGTTTGCCCAGCCCACGCACTGAAGCTTTCTTT	CASSLPSPRTEAFF
many	TRBD1	TRBJ2-7	TRBV2	TGTGCCAGCACAGGGGGCGGTGTGGCCTACGAGCAGTACTTC	CASTGGGVAYEQYF
many	.	TRBJ1-1	TRBV6-5	TGTGCCAGCAGTCAGGCCGTGACGGGCACTGAAGCTTTCTTT	CASSQAVTGTEAFF
many	TRBD1	TRBJ1-5	TRBV18	TGTGCCAGCCAGGGGGGAGCTAGCAATCAGCCCCAGCATTTT	CASQGGASNQPQHF
many	.	TRBJ1-5	TRBV30	TGTGCCTGGAGTACATCAGAGGCTCAGCCCCAGCATTTT	CAWSTSEAQPQHF
few	TRBD2	TRBJ2-7	TRBV20-1	TGCAGTGTCGGGGGAGGGAAGTCGTACTACGAGCAGTACTTC	CSVGGGKSYYEQYF
many	.	TRBJ1-3	TRBV7-6	TGTGCCAGCAGCTCCGGAACGGATAGAAACACCATATATTTT	CASSSGTDRNTIYF
.	TRBD1	TRBJ2-7	TRBV7-9	TGTGCCAGCAGCCTCAGGGACAGGGGCTTGTACGAGCAGTACTTC	CASSLRDRGLYEQYF
many	.	TRBJ1-1	TRBV6-5	TGTGCCAGCAGTTACTCGGGCAAAAGGACTGAAGCTTTCTTT	CASSYSGKRTEAFF
many	TRBD1	TRBJ1-1	TRBV19	TGTGCCAGTAGAACCGACAGGGGCACTGAAGCTTTCTTT	CASRTDRGTEAFF